This T cell receptor (beta chain) was sequenced in a study of OX40 agonist ivuxolimab in advanced cancers. Study overall: Participants could have had prior anti-PD-1, anti-PD-L1 or anti-CTLA-4 therapy, and approximately 40% had some. One hepatocellular carcinoma and a couple of cutaneous melanoma patients partially responded.

Sequencing used immunoSEQ multiplex PCR; TCRdb keeps in-frame clones, though not all of them. The sample lists almost 50,000 clones; about four fifths were seen once. Germline CDR1 and CDR2: LNHDA and SQIVND (reference sequence). The CDR3 extends over 13 amino acids. Trimming removed 5 bases from V and 7 bases from J, with 9 bases in between. The source is an adult with an advanced solid tumor such as melanoma, head and neck, liver or kidney cancer. This chain connects TRBV19 to TRBJ1-6; maybe TRBD1 (6 bases). Sequencing used CD4+ or CD8+ T cells sorted from blood, obtained in a trial of the OX40 agonist ivuxolimab. Written as DNA, the CDR3 is TGTGCCAGTAGTTCCACAGGGAATTCACCCCTCCACTTT. As protein: CASSSTGNSPLHF.